This entry describes one T cell receptor (beta chain). As yet, its antigen is unknown. This sample stems from a study of CD8+CD57+ T cells in acquired aplastic anemia. Study context: Mean DNA quantity obtained from sorted CD4+ and CD8+ cells was 3 to 3.5 ug.

Study-level findings and limits: Patients shared around 30 CD8+ CDR3 sequences with controls.

In patients chosen for sequencing, flow cytometry had shown CD8+CD57+ cell expansion. Severe acquired aplastic anemia was the diagnosis recorded for all patients. No therapy had been given to the patients at the time of blood sampling. According to the study, genomic DNA was the template for TCR beta VDJ and CDR3 profiling. In TCRdb, the reads were re-called with MiXCR into one record per CDR3 protein. The data contain about 95,000 distinct CDR3 sequences, roughly two thirds of them singletons. The sample was sorted CD4+, CD8+, or CD8+CD57+ T cells (not recorded which) from PBMCs. This receptor was taken from a human donor with aplastic anemia.

CDR3 nucleotides: TGCAGCGTTGGTGAGGGCGCGGACTATGGCTACACCTTC. This gives the protein CSVGEGADYGYTF. The chain is built from TRBV29-1 and TRBJ1-2; unclear D gene. V gave up 4 bases and J gave up 3 bases, with 12 bases separating them. The CDR3 contains 13 residues. The germline CDR1 and CDR2 sequences are SQVTM and ANQGSEA. Based on the CDR3 plus reference TRBV29-1 and TRBJ1-2, the full variable domain is SAVISQKPSRDICQRGTSLTIQCQVDSQVTMMFWYRQQPGQSLTLIATANQGSEATYESGFVIDKFPISRPNLTFSTLTVSNMSPEDSSIYLCSVGEGADYGYTFGSGTRLTVV.